The 32 T cell receptor beta chains below were found in one sample sequenced in a study of T cells expressing NK-cell markers. Each CDR3 protein gets one entry in TCRdb, which reprocessed the 5' RACE reads and gives no DNA. This sample's table reports some 390,000 distinct CDR3 sequences. The sequenced sample consisted of blood T cells: a sorted CD56 or NKG2C T cell subset, CD4+ or CD8+ T cells, or bulk PBMC T cells (not recorded which). The receptors were sampled from a woman aged 45-59 years in good health.

This CDR3 reads CASSLGQPLNEQFF. This chain links TRBV5-1 with TRBJ2-1. The CDR3 loop spans 14 amino acids. CDR1 is SGHRS and CDR2 is YFSETQ in the germline V gene. Full variable domain (rest looked up from reference TRBV5-1 and TRBJ2-1): KAGVTQTPRYLIKTRGQQVTLSCSPISGHRSVSWYQQTPGQGLQFLFEYFSETQRNKGNFPGRFSGRQFSNSRSEMNVSTLELGDSALYLCASSLGQPLNEQFFGPGTRLTVL.

CDR3 amino acids: CATSGKWERGNQPQHF. This chain connects TRBV24-1 to TRBJ1-5. Per the germline V gene, CDR1 is KGHDR and CDR2 is SFDVKD. CDR3 length: 16 amino acids.

This rearrangement joins TRBV4-1 to TRBJ2-1; TCRdb's assignment of TRBD1 cannot be checked, as there is no DNA. Germline CDR1 is MGHRA and CDR2 is YSYEKL. This CDR3 contains 12 residues. The CDR3 sequence is CASSQVGGKQFF.

The chain links TRBV12-3 or TRBV12-4 to TRBJ2-3. This CDR3 has 14 amino acids. The CDR3 region is CASRKQGRTDTQYF.

The CDR3 here is CATSSPKGLAYEQYF. The rearrangement links TRBV15 to TRBJ2-7; there is no DNA to check the TCRdb D call of TRBD2. The CDR3 covers 15 residues. The germline CDR1 and CDR2 sequences are LNHNV and YYDKDF (reference sequence).

This CDR3 reads CASSLMGRAATYNEQFF. V is TRBV7-2 and J is TRBJ2-1; TCRdb proposes TRBD2, but this gene call is untestable without DNA. The CDR3 consists of 17 residues. Germline V gene data show CDR1 as SGHTA and CDR2 as FQGNSA.

The chain employs TRBV3-1 and TRBJ2-1; the TRBD2 assignment by TCRdb is unverifiable without DNA. This CDR3 comprises 15 residues. Germline V lookup: CDR1 LGHDT, CDR2 YNNKEL (reference sequence). CDR3 protein: CASSYGVASGNEQFF.

The chain carries TRBV5-1 and TRBJ2-6; TCRdb designates TRBD1, a call that cannot be tested without DNA. Germline-derived CDR1 and CDR2 are SGHRS and YFSETQ. The CDR3 spans 20 residues. The chain's CDR3 is CASSLGRWRGGDSGANVLTF.

The rearrangement links TRBV5-1 to TRBJ2-4. There are 15 residues in the CDR3. Germline lookup yields CDR1 SGHRS and CDR2 YFSETQ. The CDR3 reads CASSPTHLAKNIQYF. Full variable domain (outside the CDR3, taken from reference TRBV5-1 and TRBJ2-4): KAGVTQTPRYLIKTRGQQVTLSCSPISGHRSVSWYQQTPGQGLQFLFEYFSETQRNKGNFPGRFSGRQFSNSRSEMNVSTLELGDSALYLCASSPTHLAKNIQYFGAGTRLSVL.

J is TRBJ1-5 and V is TRBV4-1. The CDR3 runs 14 residues. Per germline, CDR1 MGHRA and CDR2 YSYEKL. CDR3: CASSQGDGNQPQHF.

The V and J genes are TRBV18 and TRBJ2-1; TCRdb's D call of TRBD2 is untestable without DNA. There are 14 residues in the CDR3. CDR1 and CDR2 (germline): KGHSH, LQKENI. CDR3 protein: CASSRVSQRDEQFF.

This rearrangement joins TRBV6-2 or TRBV6-3 to TRBJ2-3; TCRdb designates TRBD1, a call that cannot be tested without DNA. There are 15 residues in the CDR3. The germline gives CDR1 MNHEY, CDR2 SVGEGT. CDR3: CASTHLTQNTDTQYF.

This chain connects TRBV6-4 to TRBJ2-3. CDR3 size: 13 residues. Germline V gives CDR1 MRHNA, CDR2 SNTAGT. The CDR3 here is CASSEIPTDTQYF.

The chain employs TRBV24-1 and TRBJ1-2; as DNA is missing, the TRBD1 call by TCRdb cannot be tested. Germline V gives CDR1 KGHDR, CDR2 SFDVKD. The CDR3 is 14 residues long. CDR3 sequence reads: CATSDPTDSYGYTF.

J is TRBJ1-3 and V is TRBV12-3 or TRBV12-4; TCRdb selects TRBD1, and the lack of DNA leaves this call unchecked. The CDR3 runs 16 residues. This chain's CDR3 is CASPPGSNPTGNTIYF.

The chain links TRBV7-2 to TRBJ2-7; TCRdb's D gene call, TRBD1, goes unchecked for lack of DNA. This CDR3 comprises 16 residues. Germline loops: CDR1 SGHTA, CDR2 FQGNSA. The CDR3 loop reads CASSLHRDRAPYEQYF.

The chain's CDR3 is CASSQGTQYNEQFF. The genes are TRBV5-1 and TRBJ2-1; no DNA is available, so the TRBD1 call from TCRdb remains unchecked. This CDR3 has 14 amino acids. Germline-derived CDR1 and CDR2 are SGHRS and YFSETQ.

The chain carries TRBV12-3 or TRBV12-4 and TRBJ1-1; TCRdb returns TRBD1, unconfirmable since there is no DNA. This CDR3 spans 12 amino acids. CDR3 amino acids: CASSSQGTEAFF.

The gene calls are TRBV5-1 and TRBJ2-7; as DNA is missing, the TRBD1 call by TCRdb cannot be tested. CDR3 length: 16 amino acids. Germline CDR1 and CDR2: SGHRS and YFSETQ. The CDR3 protein is CASSLGTGWGTYEQYF.

V usage is TRBV20-1 and J usage is TRBJ2-5; TCRdb reports TRBD2, a call that lacks DNA to check it against. Germline CDR1 and CDR2: DFQATT and SNEGSKA (reference sequence). This CDR3 has 18 residues. The CDR3 spells CSARDSLRLAGPQETQYF.

V is TRBV11-2 and J is TRBJ2-1; TCRdb names TRBD2, which stays unverified in the absence of DNA. Germline CDR1 SGHAT, CDR2 FQNNGV. The CDR3 loop spans 17 amino acids. CDR3 residues: CASSTGTSGRAANEQFF.

The J gene is TRBJ2-1, the V gene TRBV5-1; the TCRdb call, TRBD2, lacks DNA for checking. The CDR3 totals 18 residues. Germline V CDR1 and CDR2: SGHRS, YFSETQ. The CDR3: CASSLRLAGDMSYNEQFF.

The J gene is TRBJ2-1, the V gene TRBV29-1; TCRdb indicates TRBD2, and absent DNA this call remains unverified. Germline V gene data show CDR1 as SQVTM and CDR2 as ANQGSEA. CDR3 length equals 13 residues. The CDR3 reads CSGLGLYYNEQFF.

This chain connects TRBV15 to TRBJ1-1; there is no DNA to check the TCRdb D call of TRBD1. CDR3 length: 13 residues. In germline, CDR1 is LNHNV, CDR2 YYDKDF (reference sequence). CDR3 residues: CATSRDLQAEAFF.

This rearrangement joins TRBV12-3 or TRBV12-4 to TRBJ1-2. CDR3 length equals 13 residues. The chain's CDR3 is CASSLVREHGYTF.

The chain carries TRBV4-1 and TRBJ1-5. This CDR3 has 15 amino acids. CDR1 and CDR2 (germline): MGHRA, YSYEKL. CDR3 in amino acids: CASSPQYTSNQPQHF.

The chain is built from TRBV10-3 and TRBJ2-7; TCRdb proposes TRBD2, but this gene call is untestable without DNA. Germline CDR1 ENHRY, CDR2 SYGVKD. The CDR3 sequence is 16 residues long. CDR3 protein: CAISESSTGRAYEQYF.

This chain uses TRBV5-1 with TRBJ2-1. Germline V gives CDR1 SGHRS, CDR2 YFSETQ. This CDR3 spans 11 amino acids. The CDR3 is CASSFSAEQFF.

CDR3 amino acids: CSVAGQGAQVNEQFF. This chain connects TRBV20-1 to TRBJ2-1; TCRdb selects TRBD1, and the lack of DNA leaves this call unchecked. The CDR3 covers 15 residues. Looked up from germline, CDR1 is DFQATT and CDR2 is SNEGSKA (reference sequence).

The chain combines TRBV7-8 with TRBJ2-2; with no DNA, the TCRdb D assignment of TRBD1 cannot be verified. From germline, CDR1 is SGHVS and CDR2 FQNEAQ. The CDR3 sequence is 14 residues long. The CDR3 spells CASRVRGHTGELFF.

The genes are TRBV5-1 and TRBJ2-1; TCRdb names TRBD2, which stays unverified in the absence of DNA. CDR1 SGHRS and CDR2 YFSETQ come from the germline V gene. This CDR3 region has 17 residues. CDR3 sequence reads: CASSKSETSGRLNEQFF.

The chain carries TRBV29-1 and TRBJ2-3; TCRdb gives TRBD1 as the D gene, but with no DNA this cannot be confirmed. Germline lookup yields CDR1 SQVTM and CDR2 ANQGSEA. This CDR3 comprises 12 residues. The CDR3 loop is CSVGPLTDTQYF.